This T cell receptor (beta chain) was found in a study of Ad26.COV2.S vaccination and SARS-CoV-2 variants. Treatment meaning: roughly 19 received Ad26.COV2.S at low or high dose, single or two shots; 5 received placebo; per-sample allocation not given. Samples came from day 63 after the first vaccine or placebo injection. Based in Boston, the donor was an adult of 18-55 years. Profiled with immunoSEQ multiplex PCR; TCRdb holds only in-frame clones, not every one. This sample has roughly 420,000 clones, with 89% found just once. Germline CDR1 reads SGHRS; CDR2 reads YFSETQ. The germline V and J ends were trimmed by 0 bases and 1 base, with 11 bases remaining between them. This CDR3 has 16 residues.

This receptor was obtained from a person between 18 and 59 years old who received the Ad26.COV2.S COVID-19 vaccine or a placebo. The sample in question was peripheral blood, obtained in a trial of Ad26.COV2.S vaccine versus placebo. The chain couples TRBV5-1 to TRBJ1-3, with unresolved D. DNA for the CDR3: TGCGCCAGCAGCTTGGACCCAGGTGGGTCTGGAAACACCATATATTTT. This gives the protein CASSLDPGGSGNTIYF.